The text below deals with one T cell receptor beta chain. No cognate antigen has been identified for it. Per-base quality was not reported, and no clone a single base away is much larger than it. The trial excluded patients who had a history of autoimmune disease or who were on systemic immunosuppression. Peripheral blood for TCR sequencing was collected from all dose cohorts at baseline, on cycle 4 day 1, and on cycle 7 day 1. Samples were obtained from an open-label, multicenter, first-in-human phase I dose-escalation trial of ivuxolimab. The trial enrolled adults with locally advanced or metastatic head and neck squamous cell, hepatocellular, melanoma or renal cell carcinoma. CD4+ and CD8+ T cells were sorted separately from peripheral blood before TCR sequencing. The CDR3, cysteine through phenylalanine, is 12 amino acids long. Only the CDR3 part of the read is kept: 36 bases, read in frame from the first base. Between the V and J ends, shortened by 0 bases and 7 bases respectively, the junction contains 7 bases. The germline V gene gives CDR1 as SGHTA and CDR2 as FQGNSA.

The data were obtained in a study of OX40 agonist ivuxolimab in advanced cancers. Regarding the research as a whole: Ivuxolimab was a fully human IgG2 agonistic monoclonal antibody targeting the costimulatory receptor OX40 (CD134). Intravenous ivuxolimab was administered to patients every 2 weeks at six dose levels: 0.01, 0.1, 0.3, 1.5, 3 and 10 mg/kg. Among the approximately 50 dose-escalation patients, around 19 had hepatocellular carcinoma, about 15 melanoma, 9 renal cell carcinoma and 9 head and neck cancer. The paper reports the monotherapy dose-escalation portion (N of about 52 patients) of the phase I ivuxolimab trial. Prior anti-PD-1, anti-PD-L1 or anti-CTLA-4 therapy was permitted, and approximately 39% of dose-escalation patients had received checkpoint inhibitors. Peripheral TCRbeta sequencing was intended to test whether TCR sequence diversity was altered and clonal T-cell expansion was caused by ivuxolimab. A male proportion of 82.7% and a mean age of approximately 58 years, ranging from 23 to 79, were recorded for the dose-escalation cohort. Three dose-escalation patients achieved partial responses, one with hepatocellular carcinoma and two with cutaneous melanoma. Overall study results and their limits: Antigen specificity was not determined for the clonally expanded peripheral T cells. Low levels of normalized T-cell clonal expansion were also seen in some patients who did not respond. After ivuxolimab, more expanded clones were found on average in CD8+ T cells than in CD4+ T cells. At doses from 0.1 to 3.0 mg/kg, clonal expansion was seen in both CD4+ and CD8+ blood T cells between baseline and week 6. Partial responders in the 0.1-3.0 mg/kg groups had among the lowest normalized peripheral clonal expansion, especially among CD8+ T cells.

To sequence the TCRbeta CDR3 region, genomic DNA was isolated from the sorted cells. The immunoSEQ Assay was used to sequence the TCRbeta CDR3 regions. Here the immuneACCESS table is served through TCRdb, limited to in-frame sequences with V and J called. Missing clones are a known gap in these copies; in checked studies unresolved V genes cover under half, and the rest lacks a known reason. Across this sample there are roughly 25,000 clones, with roughly 85% seen only once. The top ten clonotypes cover about 44% of the sample. The V and J segments used are TRBV7-2 and TRBJ2-7; too little of a D gene remains to name it. This sequence originates from an adult with an advanced solid tumor such as melanoma, head and neck, liver or kidney cancer. The starting material was CD4+ or CD8+ T cells sorted from blood, obtained in a trial of the OX40 agonist ivuxolimab. The DNA sequence is TGTGCCAGCAGCTTAGCGTCTTGGGAGCAGTACTTC. Its coded protein is CASSLASWEQYF.